Detailed here is one TCR beta chain. This sample stems from a study of identical twins. Germline CDR1 is SGHVS and CDR2 is FNYEAQ. This CDR3 is 16 amino acids long. V was pared by 5 bases and J by 6 bases, with 8 bases of the junction left unmatched. TCRdb re-derived calls from the 5' RACE reads in MiXCR, one entry per CDR3 protein. The table lists 500,000 to 650,000 distinct CDR3 sequences, under 8.5% of them singletons. This sample also appeared in a second study, on yellow fever vaccine responses in identical twins.

The chain couples TRBV7-6 to TRBJ2-2; 11 bases fit TRBD2. The receptor comes from a woman between 18 and 29 years old in good health. The source material was PBMCs. CDR3 coding DNA: TGTGCCAGCAGCAAAACTAGCGGGGGCACAGCCGGGGAGCTGTTTTTT. Its protein product is CASSKTSGGTAGELFF.